This is a list of T cell receptor beta chains from one sample in a study of a mutant IDH1 vaccine in newly diagnosed glioma. Their antigens are not known. TCRdb's table, derived via immunoSEQ multiplex PCR, lists solely in-frame clones and lacks some. This sample has tens of thousands of clones, with 70% to 85% found just once. The specimen was PBMCs, collected from a glioma patient whose treatment included an IDH1 peptide vaccine. These receptors originate from a woman aged 18-35 years with glioma. Some clones in this sample may be carry-over from other donors' samples. CDR3s include the opening cysteine and the closing phenylalanine or tryptophan. Fields, in order: V gene, J gene, D gene, clone size, CDR3 DNA, CDR3 protein. The D gene is left open where the match is weak. Not every row has a clone size; where given, it reads once, few, many or a size class.

TRBV5-6	TRBJ1-5	.	.	TGTGCCAGCAGCTTGAGAAATACGGGCGCGGGCAATCAGCCCCAGCATTTT	CASSLRNTGAGNQPQHF
TRBV5-4	TRBJ1-6	TRBD1	.	TGTGCCAGCAGTGTTCGGGACAGGGGAAATAATTCACCCCTCCACTTT	CASSVRDRGNNSPLHF
TRBV2	TRBJ2-2	.	.	TGTGCCAGCTATCCAAGGGGGGGGTTGTGGACCGGGGAGCTGTTTTTT	CASYPRGGLWTGELFF
TRBV5-5	TRBJ1-1	TRBD1	.	TGTGCCAGCAGCAAAGGGACAGGGGGCGTTGGGAACACTGAAGCTTTCTTT	CASSKGTGGVGNTEAFF
TRBV29-1	TRBJ1-2	TRBD1	.	TGCAGCGTTGAAGCCCCGGGACAGGGTAGGAGGGACTATGGCTACACCTTC	CSVEAPGQGRRDYGYTF
TRBV2	TRBJ1-2	.	.	TGTGCCAGCAGTGAATTGGCCGCCGGTCTCAAGGATTCCTCCTATGGCTACACCTTC	CASSELAAGLKDSSYGYTF
TRBV25-1	TRBJ1-1	.	.	TGTGCCAGCAGTGAGGTGGGACGGAACACTGAAGCTTTCTTT	CASSEVGRNTEAFF
TRBV6-5	TRBJ2-3	TRBD1	.	TGTGCCAGTTCGACAGGGACAAACGGAGATACGCAGTATTTT	CASSTGTNGDTQYF
TRBV2	TRBJ1-1	TRBD1	once	TGTGCCAGCAGTAGGACAGGGAGCACTGAAGCTTTCTTT	CASSRTGSTEAFF
TRBV12-1	TRBJ1-1	.	once	TGTGCCAGCAGCTTGGGCCTGAACACTGAAGCTTTCTTT	CASSLGLNTEAFF
TRBV19	TRBJ2-7	.	.	TGTGCCAGTAGTATGGCCGGAGGGGGCTACGAGCAGTACTTC	CASSMAGGGYEQYF
TRBV30	TRBJ2-3	.	.	TGTGCCTCCTCGTGGCGCACAGATACGCAGTATTTT	CASSWRTDTQYF
TRBV19	TRBJ1-1	.	once	TGTGCCAGTATCGACCCCCTGACTAGAAACACTGAAGCTTTCTTT	CASIDPLTRNTEAFF
TRBV5-6	TRBJ2-7	TRBD1	.	TGTGCCAGCAGCCCTCGGACAGGGAATTACGAGCAGTACTTC	CASSPRTGNYEQYF
TRBV7-9	TRBJ1-1	.	.	TGTGCCAGCAGCTTCACGAACACTGAAGCTTTCTTT	CASSFTNTEAFF
TRBV5-5	TRBJ2-1	TRBD2	once	TGTGCCAGCAGCTTATTAGCGGGAGGGCACAATGAGCAGTTCTTC	CASSLLAGGHNEQFF
TRBV30	TRBJ2-3	TRBD2	.	TGTGCCTGGACAGCGGGGGGCACAGATACGCAGTATTTT	CAWTAGGTDTQYF
TRBV11-1	TRBJ2-2	.	.	TGTGCCAGCAGCTTTGGGTGGGGGAGGAACACCGGGGAGCTGTTTTTT	CASSFGWGRNTGELFF
TRBV6-4	TRBJ1-1	.	.	TGTGCCAGCAGTGCCGGGGCCGACACTGAAGCTTTCTTT	CASSAGADTEAFF
TRBV11-2	TRBJ2-7	.	.	TGTGCCAGCAGCTCCGGGAGCGGCTCCTACGAGCAGTACTTC	CASSSGSGSYEQYF
TRBV25-1	TRBJ1-5	TRBD1	few	TGTGCCAGCAGTGCCTTGGACAGGGCGGGCAATCAGCCCCAGCATTTT	CASSALDRAGNQPQHF
TRBV19	TRBJ1-5	TRBD1	.	TGTGCCAGTAACTTACCCGGGACAGGGGTTTCTCAGCCCCAGCATTTT	CASNLPGTGVSQPQHF
TRBV13	TRBJ2-1	TRBD1	.	TGTGCCAGCAGCCCAGGACAGGGGAGGAATGAGCAGTTCTTC	CASSPGQGRNEQFF
TRBV6-1	TRBJ1-1	.	.	TGTGCCAGCAGCGATACAGGGCCGTGGACTGAAGCTTTCTTT	CASSDTGPWTEAFF
TRBV4-2	TRBJ1-2	.	.	TGTGCCAGCAGCCAAGGGATTGGGGATCAAGACTATGGCTACACCTTC	CASSQGIGDQDYGYTF